Listed here are 15 T cell receptor beta chains from one sample, sequenced in a study of cytomegalovirus exposure and HLA in healthy donors. The PCR contained 60 Vbeta and 13 Jbeta primers. The repertoire was sequenced with immunoSEQ multiplex PCR; TCRdb's copy has only in-frame clones and lacks some. This table holds around 130,000 clones, over 60% found once. The specimen was PBMCs. These receptors all stem from an older woman in good health and CMV-seronegative.

The J gene is TRBJ1-1, the V gene TRBV27; a weak D match, TRBD1 (5 bases). The CDR3 covers 17 residues. The ends were cut back, 5 bases at V and 2 bases at J, with 21 bases in the middle. Germline lookup yields CDR1 MNHEY and CDR2 SMNVEV (reference sequence). The CDR3 DNA reads TGTGCCAGCAGTCTCTGGCCACCTCGACAGTTAAACACTGAAGCTTTCTTT. Protein sequence: CASSLWPPRQLNTEAFF.

This clone was detected only a few times. The chain is built from TRBV28 and TRBJ1-4; a weak D match, TRBD1 (6 bases). Trimming cost V 4 bases and J 7 bases, with 16 bases left between them. The germline V gene encodes CDR1 MDHEN and CDR2 SYDVKM. The CDR3 consists of 15 residues. This CDR3 reads CASSCTGCIGEKLFF. CDR3 sequence (DNA): TGTGCCAGCAGTTGTACAGGGTGCATTGGTGAAAAACTGTTTTTT.

This clone was detected a few times. The DNA of the CDR3 is TGTGCCAGCAGTTACCGCAGACGAGCGATTTACGAGCAGTACTTC. This translates into CASSYRRRAIYEQYF. This sequence joins TRBV6-5 and TRBJ2-7; D remains unclear. There are 15 residues in the CDR3. V lost 2 bases, J lost 4 bases, and 15 bases lay in between. Germline V gene lookup returns CDR1 MNHEY and CDR2 SVGAGI.

This rearrangement joins TRBV15 to TRBJ1-4; D possibly corresponds to TRBD1 (5 bases). The CDR3 extends over 14 amino acids. The germline V and J ends were trimmed by 2 bases and 3 bases, with 7 bases remaining between them. Germline V lookup: CDR1 LNHNV, CDR2 YYDKDF (reference sequence). Here the CDR3 DNA reads TGTGCCACCAGCAGACAGGGATCTAATGAAAAACTGTTTTTT. Protein sequence: CATSRQGSNEKLFF.

This clone appeared a few times. The V gene is TRBV27, the J gene TRBJ1-1; no definite D call. The CDR3 consists of 16 residues. Looked up from germline, CDR1 is MNHEY and CDR2 is SMNVEV (reference sequence). Trimming took 6 bases from V and 1 from J, leaving 18 bases between them. The CDR3 DNA follows: TGTGCCAGCAGCCAGACCGCTATGACGGGGAACACTGAAGCTTTCTTT. This codes for CASSQTAMTGNTEAFF.

This chain uses TRBV6-5 with TRBJ2-5; the match to TRBD1 covers 7 bases. The length of the CDR3 is 15 residues. Germline V gives CDR1 MNHEY, CDR2 SVGAGI. V was pared by 6 bases and J by 3 bases, with 10 bases of the junction left unmatched. CDR3 loop: CASRRGQNRKETQYF. Here the CDR3 DNA reads TGTGCCAGCAGAAGGGGACAGAACCGAAAAGAGACCCAGTACTTC.

The V and J genes are TRBV28 and TRBJ1-2; tentatively, D is TRBD1 (6 bases). The germline V gene encodes CDR1 MDHEN and CDR2 SYDVKM. This CDR3 is 14 amino acids long. The V end lost 4 bases, the J end lost 4 bases, and 13 bases lay between the germline ends. The CDR3 DNA sequence: TGTGCCAGCAGTTCAACAGGGTTCGGCTATGGCTACACCTTC. This encodes CASSSTGFGYGYTF.

The chain couples TRBV6-4 to TRBJ1-1, with 9 positions matching TRBD1. The CDR3 has 17 residues. Germline V gives CDR1 MRHNA, CDR2 SNTAGT. The J segment lost 6 bases and the V segment lost 2 bases, leaving 13 bases of the junction unmatched. CDR3 amino acids: CASSDSLRWDRDPEAFF. CDR3 nucleotides: TGTGCCAGCAGTGACAGCCTACGATGGGACAGGGACCCTGAAGCTTTCTTT.

The CDR3 is CASSPLQGAYEQYF. Here the CDR3 DNA reads TGTGCCAGCAGTCCACTCCAGGGGGCCTACGAGCAGTACTTC. The genes are TRBV6-6 and TRBJ2-7; 7 nucleotides agree with TRBD1. CDR1 is MNHNY, CDR2 SVGAGI, per germline (reference sequence). The V and J ends lost 5 bases and 2 bases, in that order; junction bases with no gene match: 6. The CDR3 covers 14 residues.

The chain combines TRBV10-2 with TRBJ1-6; unclear D gene. The CDR3 is made up of 14 amino acids. From germline, CDR1 is WSHSY and CDR2 SAAADI. The V and J ends lost 3 bases and 6 bases respectively, with 9 bases between them. The CDR3 protein is CASSDVGSNSPLHF. The CDR3 DNA reads as TGCGCCAGCAGTGATGTTGGTAGTAATTCACCCCTCCACTTT.

The V and J genes are TRBV7-2 and TRBJ1-1, with D possibly matching TRBD1 (5 bases). CDR3 length: 14 amino acids. Trimming left V 1 base short and J 1 base short, with 7 bases between. Germline V CDR1 and CDR2: SGHTA, FQGNSA. The CDR3 spells CASSLVGGNTEAFF. CDR3 nucleotides: TGTGCCAGCAGCTTAGTGGGGGGGAACACTGAAGCTTTCTTT.

This clone was seen only once. This chain connects TRBV7-9 to TRBJ2-6; 7 bases match TRBD2. The CDR3 has 17 amino acids. Trimming cost V 6 bases and J 1 base; bases outside gene matches: 9. Germline assignment: CDR1 SEHNR and CDR2 FQNEAQ (reference sequence). CDR3 DNA sequence: TGTGCCAGCAGTCCCTTTGGGGGGGGTTCTGGGGCCAACGTCCTGACTTTC. Residues: CASSPFGGGSGANVLTF.

This chain links TRBV7-9 with TRBJ2-5, with D possibly matching TRBD1 (5 bases). The V gene lost 5 bases and the J gene lost 2 bases, with 15 bases spanning the gap. Germline V gives CDR1 SEHNR, CDR2 FQNEAQ (reference sequence). CDR3 length: 15 amino acids. The CDR3 spells CASSKLGPRQETQYF. The CDR3 nucleotides are TGTGCCAGCAGCAAATTGGGGCCCCGACAAGAGACCCAGTACTTC.

The chain has TRBV7-3 and TRBJ2-5; D perhaps matches TRBD2 (5 bases). Trimming left V 8 bases short and J 1 base short, with 11 bases between. This CDR3 comprises 13 residues. The germline CDR1 and CDR2 sequences are SGHTA and FQGTGA. CDR3 loop: CASGRHRQETQYF. DNA for the CDR3: TGTGCCAGCGGGAGACATCGCCAAGAGACCCAGTACTTC. Combining the CDR3 with reference TRBV7-3 and TRBJ2-5 gives the whole variable domain GAGVSQTPSNKVTEKGKYVELRCDPISGHTALYWYRQSLGQGPEFLIYFQGTGAADDSGLPNDRFFAVRPEGSVSTLKIQRTERGDSAVYLCASGRHRQETQYFGPGTRLLVL.

This chain uses TRBV11-2 with TRBJ1-1; 10 bases are a match to TRBD1. Germline values: CDR1 SGHAT, CDR2 FQNNGV. The CDR3 extends over 12 amino acids. Trimming removed 4 bases from V and 11 bases from J; junction bases left unmatched: 4. This CDR3 is CASSSLGQGAFF. CDR3 DNA: TGTGCCAGCAGCTCGCTGGGACAGGGGGCTTTCTTT.